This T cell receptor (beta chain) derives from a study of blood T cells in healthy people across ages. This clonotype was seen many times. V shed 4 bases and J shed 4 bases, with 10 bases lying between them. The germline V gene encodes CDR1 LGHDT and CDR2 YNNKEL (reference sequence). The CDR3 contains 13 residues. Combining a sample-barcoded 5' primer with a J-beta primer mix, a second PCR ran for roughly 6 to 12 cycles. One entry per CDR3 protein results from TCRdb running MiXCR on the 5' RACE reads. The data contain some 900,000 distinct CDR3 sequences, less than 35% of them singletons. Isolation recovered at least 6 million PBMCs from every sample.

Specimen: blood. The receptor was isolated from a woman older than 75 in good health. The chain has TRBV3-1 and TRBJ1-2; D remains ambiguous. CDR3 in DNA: TGTGCCAGCAGCCGTTATCAGTCCTATGGCTACACCTTC. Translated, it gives CASSRYQSYGYTF. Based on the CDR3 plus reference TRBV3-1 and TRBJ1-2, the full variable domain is DTAVSQTPKYLVTQMGNDKSIKCEQNLGHDTMYWYKQDSKKFLKIMFSYNNKELIINETVPNRFSPKSPDKAHLNLHINSLELGDSAVYFCASSRYQSYGYTFGSGTRLTVV.